This T cell receptor (beta chain) was profiled in a study of blood T cells in healthy people across ages. CDR3 length equals 14 residues. Between the trimmed V and J ends, which lost 5 bases and 5 bases, there was a span of 13 bases. The germline CDR1 and CDR2 sequences are SGHTA and FQGTGA. Sample-barcoded 5' priming and a J-beta primer mix drove a second PCR of 7 to 11 cycles. Each cDNA molecule received a tag from a template-switch adaptor that had 12 random nucleotides. TCRdb processed the 5' RACE reads anew with MiXCR; each CDR3 protein has one entry. The table includes 590,000 or so distinct CDR3 sequences, approximately 30% detected once. Those donating, healthy Caucasian individuals from Russia, were aged about 6 to 100. Every donor provided ten milliliters of peripheral blood. For this clonotype: Its antigen is as yet unknown.

Findings and caveats of the study: The study regarded diversity estimates from one million T cells as underestimates.

This TCR came from an elderly woman in good health. Sequencing was performed on blood. The J gene is TRBJ2-1, the V gene TRBV7-3, with D possibly matching TRBD2 (5 bases). CDR3 amino acids: CASSTRTLNNEQFF. The CDR3 DNA reads as TGTGCCAGCAGCACCCGGACTCTAAACAATGAGCAGTTCTTC.